What follows are 10 T cell receptor beta chains derived from one specimen sequenced in a study of shared clonotypes between healthy human individuals. Measured with immunoSEQ multiplex PCR; TCRdb has only the in-frame clones, and not every one. This table holds some 790,000 clones, around 70% found once. Sequenced material: memory CD4+ T cells sorted from blood. The subset is: CD45RA-negative fraction. The source is a woman aged 25-40 years in good health.

The CDR3 DNA reads TGTGCCAGCACCCGCAGGGACAACACCGGGGAGCTGTTTTTT. Translation gives CASTRRDNTGELFF. The V and J genes are TRBV2 and TRBJ2-2, with D perhaps matching TRBD1 or TRBD2 (5 bases each). CDR3 length: 14 residues. Trimming took 7 bases from V and 2 from J, leaving 11 bases between them. CDR1 and CDR2 from the germline V gene are SNHLY and FYNNEI. The full variable domain, completed using reference TRBV2 and TRBJ2-2, is EPEVTQTPSHQVTQMGQEVILRCVPISNHLYFYWYRQILGQKVEFLVSFYNNEISEKSEIFDDQFSVERPDGSNFTLKIRSTKLEDSAMYFCASTRRDNTGELFFGEGSRLTVL.

J is TRBJ2-4 and V is TRBV4-2; possible D gene TRBD2, 5 bases. Germline loops: CDR1 LGHNA, CDR2 YNFKEQ. The V and J ends lost 5 bases and 6 bases respectively, with 14 bases between them. CDR3 size: 14 residues. DNA of the CDR3: TGTGCCAGCAGCACCATACTAGGCCCAAACATTCAGTACTTC. The encoded protein is CASSTILGPNIQYF.

The chain recombines TRBV5-1 with TRBJ1-4; D is possibly TRBD1 (6 bases). This CDR3 is built from 16 residues. The germline CDR1 and CDR2 sequences are SGHRS and YFSETQ. Trimming removed 2 bases at V and 3 bases at J, with 14 bases between. CDR3 coding DNA: TGCGCCAGCAGCTTTTCTGGACAGCCGGCTAATGAAAAACTGTTTTTT. It specifies CASSFSGQPANEKLFF.

This chain links TRBV28 with TRBJ2-2; 7 bases are shared with TRBD2. V was pared by 5 bases and J by 7 bases, with 10 bases of the junction left unmatched. This CDR3 spans 15 amino acids. CDR1 and CDR2 (germline): MDHEN, SYDVKM. The CDR3 coding sequence is TGTGCCAGCAGTGTTGCGGGAGACGGGTACGGGGAGCTGTTTTTT. This translates into CASSVAGDGYGELFF.

This clone was recorded a few times. The chain carries TRBV10-3 and TRBJ1-4; the D is unclear. In germline, CDR1 is ENHRY, CDR2 SYGVKD. The length of the CDR3 is 15 residues. V dropped 2 bases and J dropped 2 bases, with 9 bases sitting between them. The CDR3 loop reads CAISEGVETNEKLFF. The CDR3 bases are TGTGCCATCAGTGAGGGTGTAGAGACTAATGAAAAACTGTTTTTT.

The table lists this clone with many counts. This rearrangement joins TRBV6-1 to TRBJ1-3; D gene ambiguous. The CDR3 is 14 residues long. From germline, CDR1 is MNHNS and CDR2 SASEGT. Trimming stripped 2 bases from V and 4 bases from J, with 9 bases between. DNA of the CDR3: TGTGCCAGCAGTGAAACCAATCTCGGAAACACCATATATTTT. Residues: CASSETNLGNTIYF.

The chain has TRBV5-1 and TRBJ1-2; maybe TRBD1 (6 bases). There are 14 residues in the CDR3. V gave up 4 bases and J gave up 2 bases, with 12 bases separating them. The V gene's germline CDR1 is SGHRS and CDR2 YFSETQ. CDR3 DNA sequence: TGCGCCAGCAGCCAAGGACAGTCGAACTATGGCTACACCTTC. Its translation: CASSQGQSNYGYTF.

Note on this clone: Other DNA sequences in the same sample also yield this CDR3. The V call is TRBV18, the J call TRBJ2-7; TRBD2 is a possible D gene (5 bases). CDR1 is KGHSH and CDR2 is LQKENI in the germline V gene. The CDR3 totals 15 residues. The V end lost 0 bases, the J end lost 3 bases, and 12 bases lay between the germline ends. CDR3 DNA sequence: TGTGCCAGCTCACCACCGGATTTAGGGAGCTACGAGCAGTACTTC. This gives the protein CASSPPDLGSYEQYF.

This chain joins TRBV5-5 and TRBJ1-5; D not resolved. V gave up 0 bases and J gave up 2 bases, with 6 bases separating them. CDR3 length equals 14 residues. CDR1 is SGHKS and CDR2 is YYEKEE in the germline V gene (reference sequence). The CDR3 coding sequence is TGTGCCAGCAGCTTGGACTGGGGCAATCAGCCCCAGCATTTT. Translated: CASSLDWGNQPQHF.

V usage is TRBV5-4 and J usage is TRBJ2-2; D is unresolved. The CDR3 runs 14 residues. Trimming left V 0 bases short and J 3 bases short, with 6 bases between. CDR1 SGHNT and CDR2 YYREEE come from the germline V gene (reference sequence). The CDR3 nucleotides are TGTGCCAGCAGCTTGGACAGTTACACCGGGGAGCTGTTTTTT. It translates to CASSLDSYTGELFF.